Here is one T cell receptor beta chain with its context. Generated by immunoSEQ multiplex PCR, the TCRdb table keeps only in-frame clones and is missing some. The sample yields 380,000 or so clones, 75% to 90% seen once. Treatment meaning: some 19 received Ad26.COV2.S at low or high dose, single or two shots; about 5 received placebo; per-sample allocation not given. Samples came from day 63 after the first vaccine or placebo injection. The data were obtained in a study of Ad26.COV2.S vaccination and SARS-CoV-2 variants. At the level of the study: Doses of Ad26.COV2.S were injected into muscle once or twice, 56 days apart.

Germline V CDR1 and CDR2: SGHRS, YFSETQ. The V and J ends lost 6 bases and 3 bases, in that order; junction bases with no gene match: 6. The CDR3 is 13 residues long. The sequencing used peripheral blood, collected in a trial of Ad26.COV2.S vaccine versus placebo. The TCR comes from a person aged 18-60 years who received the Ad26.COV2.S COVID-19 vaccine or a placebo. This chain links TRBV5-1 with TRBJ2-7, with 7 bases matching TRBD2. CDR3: CASTGTTSYEQYF. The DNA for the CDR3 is TGCGCCAGCACCGGGACTACCAGCTACGAGCAGTACTTC.